This T cell receptor (beta chain) was sequenced in a study of beta chain features in type 1 diabetes. In the study overall: Patient and healthy donor groups were alike in age, gender and cell yields.

Study results and limitations: Patients' naive, central memory and Treg TCRB repertoires seemed closer to one another than those of healthy donors. In cDNA sequencing, cells with high TCR expression could be over-represented.

Sequencing targeted expressed TCRB transcripts, as all isolated RNA had been reverse transcribed. The method was immunoSEQ multiplex PCR; TCRdb's version includes in-frame clones alone and lacks a portion of them. The sample includes roughly 310,000 clones, approximately 9.9% of them seen just once. Purity above 95% was achieved in all sorted populations. The CDR3 has 14 residues. Germline V gene sequence: CDR1 LNHDA, CDR2 SQIVND (reference sequence). Trimming took off 5 bases at V and 1 base at J, with 11 bases between the two ends. With regard to this clone: The target antigen is unknown.

Specimen: naive CD4+ T cells from blood. The V gene is TRBV19, the J gene TRBJ1-2; a weak D match, TRBD1 (6 bases). This sequence originates from a woman aged 25 to 39 in good health. CDR3 loop: CASSPQDSNYGYTF. The DNA of the CDR3 is TGTGCCAGTAGTCCCCAGGACAGTAACTATGGCTACACCTTC. Using reference TRBV19 and TRBJ1-2 for the parts outside the CDR3, the full variable domain is DGGITQSPKYLFRKEGQNVTLSCEQNLNHDAMYWYRQDPGQGLRLIYYSQIVNDFQKGDIAEGYSVSREKKESFPLTVTSAQKNPTAFYLCASSPQDSNYGYTFGSGTRLTVV.